Ten or more counts support the clone carrying this T cell receptor beta chain. What it recognizes is unknown. This entry belongs to a study of metastatic and nonmetastatic thyroid tumors. Study overall: Repertoires from malignant and benign thyroid patients were compared across blood and tumor or nodule tissue.

Thyroid surgery was performed in patients who had received no treatment beforehand. The CDR3 extends over 15 amino acids. Per the germline V gene, CDR1 is SGHNT and CDR2 is YENEEA. V trimming: 4 bases; J trimming: 0 bases; junction bases outside the gene matches: 5. General study points: In both blood and tumor samples, TCR beta diversity was reported significantly higher for malignant than benign nodules.

In the source study's methods: The study's classifier, a distant-metastasis tool for papillary thyroid cancer, was built using CDR3 differences across clinicopathological groups. TCRdb reanalyzed the PCR reads via MiXCR. None of the V and J calls come from the authors' own analysis; TCRdb made them. The profile shows around 20,000 clones, approximately 9.9% of them singletons. This sequence was found in a female donor with papillary thyroid cancer or a benign thyroid nodule (not recorded which). Some clones in this sample may be carry-over from other donors' samples. Sequences were obtained from blood. The rearrangement joins TRBV11-3 to TRBJ2-7; 8 nucleotides match TRBD1. CDR3 sequence: CASSSRTGPSYEQYF. The CDR3 DNA sequence: TGTGCCAGCAGCTCTAGGACAGGGCCCTCCTACGAGCAGTACTTC.